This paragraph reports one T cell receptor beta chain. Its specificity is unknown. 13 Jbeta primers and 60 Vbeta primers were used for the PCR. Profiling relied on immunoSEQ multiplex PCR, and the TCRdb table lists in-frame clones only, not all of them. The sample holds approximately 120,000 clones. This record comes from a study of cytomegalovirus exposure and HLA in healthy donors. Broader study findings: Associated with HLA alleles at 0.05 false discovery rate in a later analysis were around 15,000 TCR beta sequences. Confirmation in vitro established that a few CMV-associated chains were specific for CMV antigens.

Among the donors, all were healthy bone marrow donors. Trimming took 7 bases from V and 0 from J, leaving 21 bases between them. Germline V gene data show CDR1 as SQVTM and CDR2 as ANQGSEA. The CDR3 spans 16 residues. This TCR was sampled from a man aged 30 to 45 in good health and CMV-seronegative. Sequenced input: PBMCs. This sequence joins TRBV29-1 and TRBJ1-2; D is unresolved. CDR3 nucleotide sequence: TGCAGCGCTGCGACCCGGGCGAGCGGCTCTAACTATGGCTACACCTTC. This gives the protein CSAATRASGSNYGYTF. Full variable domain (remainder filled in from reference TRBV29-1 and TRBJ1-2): SAVISQKPSRDICQRGTSLTIQCQVDSQVTMMFWYRQQPGQSLTLIATANQGSEATYESGFVIDKFPISRPNLTFSTLTVSNMSPEDSSIYLCSAATRASGSNYGYTFGSGTRLTVV.